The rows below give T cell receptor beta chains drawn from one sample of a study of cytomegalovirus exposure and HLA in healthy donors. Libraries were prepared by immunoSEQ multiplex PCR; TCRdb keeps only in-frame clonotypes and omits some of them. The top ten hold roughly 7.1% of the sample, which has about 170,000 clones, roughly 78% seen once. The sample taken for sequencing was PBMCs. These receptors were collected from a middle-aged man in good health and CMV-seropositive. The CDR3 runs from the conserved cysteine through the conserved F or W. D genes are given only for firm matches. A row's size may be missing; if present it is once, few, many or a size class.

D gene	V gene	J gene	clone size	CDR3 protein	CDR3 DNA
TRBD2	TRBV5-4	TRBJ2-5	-	CASRDSGEQETQYF	TGTGCCAGCAGGGATAGCGGGGAGCAAGAGACCCAGTACTTC
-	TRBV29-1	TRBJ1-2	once	CSVHGGRGYTF	TGCAGCGTTCACGGAGGTCGTGGCTACACCTTC
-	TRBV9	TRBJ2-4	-	CASSVGQQNIQYF	TGTGCCAGCAGCGTAGGACAGCAAAACATTCAGTACTTC
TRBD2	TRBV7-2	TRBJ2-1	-	CASSLGSGGMGEQFF	TGTGCCAGCAGCTTAGGTAGCGGGGGGATGGGTGAGCAGTTCTTC
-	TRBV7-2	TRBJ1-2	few	CASSPGWGGYGYTF	TGTGCCAGCAGCCCAGGGTGGGGGGGCTATGGCTACACCTTC
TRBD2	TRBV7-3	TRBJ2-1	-	CASSPSAGGFNEQFF	TGTGCCAGCTCCCCCTCAGCGGGGGGGTTCAATGAGCAGTTCTTC
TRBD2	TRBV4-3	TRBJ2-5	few	CASSQELAAPETQYF	TGCGCCAGCAGCCAAGAGCTAGCGGCCCCGGAGACCCAGTACTTC
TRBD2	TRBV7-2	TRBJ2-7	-	CASSFGTSGGIYEQYF	TGTGCCAGCAGCTTCGGGACTAGCGGGGGGATCTACGAGCAGTACTTC
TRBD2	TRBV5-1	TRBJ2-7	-	CASSRTLAGGAYEQYF	TGCGCCAGCAGCAGGACCTTAGCGGGGGGCGCCTACGAGCAGTACTTC
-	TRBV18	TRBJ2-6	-	CASSPRGPPYSGANVLTF	TGTGCCAGCTCACCACGGGGCCCACCTTACTCTGGGGCCAACGTCCTGACTTTC
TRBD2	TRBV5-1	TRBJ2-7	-	CASSPNPSGGIPGEQYF	TGCGCCAGCAGCCCAAACCCTAGCGGGGGAATACCGGGGGAGCAGTACTTC
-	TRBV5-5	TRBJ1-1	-	CASTRHNSNTEAFF	TGTGCCAGCACCAGACATAACTCGAACACTGAAGCTTTCTTT
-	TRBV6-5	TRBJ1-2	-	CASSLEKNYGYTF	TGTGCCAGCAGTTTGGAGAAGAACTATGGCTACACCTTC
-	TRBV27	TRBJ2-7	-	CASSFQAGYEQYF	TGTGCCAGCAGTTTCCAAGCTGGCTACGAGCAGTACTTC
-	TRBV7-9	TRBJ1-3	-	CASSLAGQRTIYF	TGTGCCAGCAGCTTGGCCGGACAACGGACCATATATTTT
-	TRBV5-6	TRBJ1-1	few	CASSLGGGNTEAFF	TGTGCCAGCAGCTTGGGAGGGGGAAACACTGAAGCTTTCTTT
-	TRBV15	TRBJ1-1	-	CATSRPGDMNTEAFF	TGTGCCACCAGCAGGCCAGGGGATATGAACACTGAAGCTTTCTTT
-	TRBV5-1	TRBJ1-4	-	CASSLGGGGPTEKLFF	TGCGCCAGCAGCTTGGGGGGGGGTGGTCCTACTGAAAAACTGTTTTTT
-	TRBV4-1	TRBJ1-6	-	CASSQDLPGVESPLHF	TGCGCCAGCAGCCAAGATCTTCCGGGGGTGGAATCACCCCTCCACTTT
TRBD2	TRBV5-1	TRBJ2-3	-	CASSYISGGRGTDTQYF	TGCGCCAGCAGCTACATTAGCGGGGGGCGGGGCACAGATACGCAGTATTTT
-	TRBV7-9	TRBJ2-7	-	CASTIGGREQYF	TGTGCCAGCACCATCGGGGGGCGTGAGCAGTACTTC
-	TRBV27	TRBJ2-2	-	CASSFSLPNTGELFF	TGTGCCAGCAGTTTTAGCTTACCGAACACCGGGGAGCTGTTTTTT